This TCR beta chain is from a study of cytomegalovirus exposure and HLA in healthy donors. Study context: Around 76% of roughly 400 genotyped donors fell in the Caucasian-associated ancestry cluster.

Amplification used 60 Vbeta primers and 13 Jbeta primers. Only in-frame clones appear in the TCRdb table, and some are missing; sequencing was by immunoSEQ multiplex PCR. This sample has under 300,000 clones, with approximately 81% found just once. Details on this clone: Its antigen is as yet unknown.

Trimming took off 7 bases at V and 8 bases at J, with 17 bases between the two ends. The CDR3 extends over 13 amino acids. Germline lookup yields CDR1 MNHNS and CDR2 SASEGT. Study observations and caveats: Cytomegalovirus association was assigned to approximately 180 TCR beta chains. Common viral pathogens seemed, in a later analysis, to connect with several of the most significant clusters.

The V and J genes are TRBV6-1 and TRBJ1-2; D is perhaps TRBD1 (6 bases). The sequence was obtained from an older woman in good health and CMV-seropositive. Sequenced material: PBMCs. The CDR3 is CASTQGLVGGYTF. In DNA, the CDR3 is TGTGCCAGCACCCAGGGGCTCGTAGGGGGCTACACCTTC.